The present entry profiles one T cell receptor beta chain with its context. The antigen is not known. Measured with immunoSEQ multiplex PCR; TCRdb has only the in-frame clones, and not every one. Seen here are about 160,000 clones, roughly 80% observed once, and the top ten hold over 2%. The germline CDR1 and CDR2 sequences are MNHEY and SVGAGI. CDR3 size: 15 residues. V was pared by 0 bases and J by 5 bases, with 10 bases between. The source of about 1.9 micrograms of genomic DNA for TCR beta libraries was cryopreserved PBMCs. The data derive from a study of cytotoxic CD8 clonotypes in ibrutinib-treated CLL. Across the whole study: Of a cohort that held about a dozen relapsed/refractory and some 15 treatment-naive patients, 17 to 18 were IGHV unmutated.

Findings and limits, study-wide: Public clonotypes showed up rarely, and on treatment they shrank or held steady. Starting clonality was above that of age-matched healthy donors and tracked circulating CD8+ T-cell counts.

This clonotype was sampled from a human donor with chronic lymphocytic leukemia. This sample comprised PBMCs, obtained after 12 months of ibrutinib treatment. The rearrangement joins TRBV6-5 to TRBJ2-2; a possible D gene is TRBD1 (6 bases). DNA for the CDR3: TGTGCCAGCAGTTACTCAGGACAGTTTACCGGGGAGCTGTTTTTT. It encodes CASSYSGQFTGELFF.